The text below deals with one T cell receptor beta chain. Its target is not known. The data stem from a study of cytomegalovirus exposure and HLA in healthy donors. Study in general: The 120 validation repertoires, a later analysis reported, used the same platform as the roughly 650 repertoires from the first cohort.

The data were produced by immunoSEQ multiplex PCR, yet TCRdb's version contains in-frame clones alone and is incomplete. The sample holds a few hundred thousand clones, about 90% seen once. Germline loops: CDR1 PRHDT, CDR2 FYEKMQ (reference sequence). Trimming cost V 0 bases and J 4 bases, with 13 bases left between them. CDR3 length equals 16 residues. The study, taken as a whole, reports: Three CMV-associated chains proved CMV antigen-specific in vitro. The study put some 160 TCR beta chains on its list as cytomegalovirus-associated.

Sequencing input: PBMCs. The chain carries TRBV13 and TRBJ2-1, with D possibly TRBD2 on 7 matching bases. The source of this sequence is a woman in her late teens or twenties in good health and CMV-seronegative. The CDR3 here is CASSLGGGGQYNEQFF. CDR3 sequence (DNA): TGTGCCAGCAGCTTAGGGGGCGGGGGCCAGTACAATGAGCAGTTCTTC. Full variable domain (remainder filled in from reference TRBV13 and TRBJ2-1): AAGVIQSPRHLIKEKRETATLKCYPIPRHDTVYWYQQGPGQDPQFLISFYEKMQSDKGSIPDRFSAQQFSDYHSELNMSSLELGDSALYFCASSLGGGGQYNEQFFGPGTRLTVL.